The clone carrying this T cell receptor beta chain was counted only a few times. Germline CDR1 SQVTM, CDR2 ANQGSEA. Germline trimming cut 5 bases from V and 12 bases from J; bases unmatched to any gene: 9. This CDR3 is built from 11 residues. TCR beta libraries were built with iRepertoire HTBI primers and Arm-PCR of CDR3 regions. TCRdb recomputed calls from the multiplex PCR reads with MiXCR, one row per CDR3 protein. The sample includes 500,000 to 700,000 distinct CDR3 sequences, less than 20% seen only once; the top ten take about 18%. Specified time point: newly diagnosed GD, antithyroid drugs for less than 3 months. Isolated PBMC RNA provided the starting material for the TCR library. The record originates from a study of regulatory T cells in long-lasting Graves disease. These data also featured in a second study, about T cells in Graves' hyperthyroidism and ophthalmopathy.

The genes are TRBV29-1 and TRBJ1-2; 7 nucleotides align to TRBD1. The sample here was peripheral blood mononuclear cells (PBMCs), taken at new diagnosis, from a patient treated with antithyroid drugs. This sequence was found in a woman aged 25 to 45 with Graves disease. CDR3 nucleotides: TGCAGCGTTCTTATCGGACAGGTTAACACCTTC. Its protein product is CSVLIGQVNTF.